Presented here are 10 T cell receptor beta chains from one specimen sequenced in a study of blood T cell repertoires in COVID-19. The method was immunoSEQ multiplex PCR; TCRdb's version includes in-frame clones alone and lacks a portion of them. Of approximately 250,000 clones detected, about 91% appear once; the ten largest clones hold approximately 3%. Source material: PBMCs or T cells enriched from blood (not recorded which). The receptors here all came from a man aged 35 to 55 who had been exposed to COVID-19.

The chain joins TRBV12-5 to TRBJ2-5, with TRBD2 matching 7 bases. Germline CDR1 reads LGHNT; CDR2 reads FRNRAP. The CDR3 runs to 15 residues. Losses at the gene ends were 5 bases for V and 0 bases for J; bases not matched to a gene: 6. Here the CDR3 reads CASGPLGGNQETQYF. The CDR3 region has the DNA TGTGCTAGTGGTCCACTGGGGGGGAACCAAGAGACCCAGTACTTC.

The rearrangement uses TRBV9 and TRBJ2-5; D may be TRBD1 (5 bases). CDR1 is SGDLS, CDR2 YYNGEE, per germline. The CDR3 covers 15 residues. V lost 0 bases and J lost 2, with 11 bases in between. Written as DNA, the CDR3 is TGTGCCAGCAGCGTAGGGACATTGGTGCAAGAGACCCAGTACTTC. Its protein product is CASSVGTLVQETQYF.

This chain links TRBV5-1 with TRBJ2-7, with D tentatively TRBD2 (6 bases). The CDR3 has 16 residues. The germline V gene encodes CDR1 SGHRS and CDR2 YFSETQ. V was pared by 0 bases and J by 3 bases, with 16 bases between. The CDR3: CASSLGTLEGNYEQYF. CDR3 sequence (DNA): TGCGCCAGCAGCTTGGGTACATTGGAGGGGAACTACGAGCAGTACTTC.

The chain links TRBV28 to TRBJ2-1, with D perhaps TRBD1 (6 bases). The CDR3 contains 15 residues. In germline, CDR1 is MDHEN, CDR2 SYDVKM. Between the trimmed V and J ends, which lost 4 bases and 0 bases, there was a span of 10 bases. The CDR3 bases are TGTGCCAGCAGTTCCCGGGACAACTCCTACAATGAGCAGTTCTTC. Its translation is CASSSRDNSYNEQFF.

This clone showed up just once. The chain has TRBV28 and TRBJ2-3, with 11 nucleotides matching TRBD2. The V and J ends lost 4 bases and 0 bases, in that order; junction bases with no gene match: 12. Germline V gene data show CDR1 as MDHEN and CDR2 as SYDVKM. This CDR3 comprises 19 residues. The CDR3 region is CASSSPFIAGGQSTDTQYF. The CDR3, as DNA: TGTGCCAGCAGTTCCCCCTTCATAGCGGGAGGGCAGAGCACAGATACGCAGTATTTT.

This sequence joins TRBV19 and TRBJ2-7; 7 bases agree with TRBD1. With 6 bases clipped from V and 2 bases from J, the junction kept 4 bases outside the gene matches. The CDR3 is 13 residues long. Germline loops: CDR1 LNHDA, CDR2 SQIVND (reference sequence). As DNA, the CDR3 is TGTGCCAGTAGGGGGCAGGGGGCCTACGAGCAGTACTTC. It is translated as CASRGQGAYEQYF.

In this sample, this clone turned up once. This rearrangement joins TRBV24-1 to TRBJ1-1, with a possible D match to TRBD1 (5 bases). Per the germline V gene, CDR1 is KGHDR and CDR2 is SFDVKD. Trimming left V 10 bases short and J 3 bases short, with 17 bases between. The CDR3 covers 14 residues. The CDR3, as DNA: TGTGCCACGAGGGAGGGGATGGGAGACACTGAAGCTTTCTTT. Residues: CATREGMGDTEAFF.

V gene TRBV27 combines with J gene TRBJ2-3; possible D gene TRBD1, 5 bases. The CDR3 runs 15 residues. Trimming left V 6 bases short and J 5 bases short, with 18 bases between. Germline CDR1 is MNHEY and CDR2 is SMNVEV (reference sequence). CDR3 sequence: CASRIPLLTGDTQYF. CDR3 nucleotide sequence: TGTGCCAGCAGAATACCCCTACTTACAGGAGATACGCAGTATTTT.

The chain recombines TRBV28 with TRBJ1-4, with no clear D. Per the germline V gene, CDR1 is MDHEN and CDR2 is SYDVKM. The V end was cut by 6 bases, the J end by 6 bases, with 17 bases between. There are 15 residues in the CDR3. CDR3 loop: CASRPRGWGDEKLFF. The CDR3 bases are TGTGCCAGCAGACCCCGTGGATGGGGAGATGAAAAACTGTTTTTT.

This chain uses TRBV27 with TRBJ2-7, with 10 positions matching TRBD2. This CDR3 is built from 14 residues. CDR1 is MNHEY, CDR2 SMNVEV, per germline (reference sequence). Trimming took 6 bases from V and 9 from J; bases not matched to a gene: 11. The CDR3, as DNA: TGTGCCAGCAGGCGAAGCGGGAGGGACGGGGGGCAGTACTTC. This gives the protein CASRRSGRDGGQYF.